This record concerns one T cell receptor (beta chain) sequence. The repertoire was sequenced with immunoSEQ multiplex PCR; TCRdb's copy has only in-frame clones and lacks some. In the table there are fewer than 250,000 clones, roughly 86% of which are singletons. This entry comes from a study of blood T cell repertoires in COVID-19. V shed 4 bases, J shed 11 bases, and the junction held 11 bases outside the gene matches. The length of the CDR3 is 14 residues. The germline gives CDR1 MNHEY, CDR2 SVGAGI. The specimen sequenced was peripheral blood. The sequence derives from a man aged 50-60 years with acute or convalescent COVID-19. This chain links TRBV6-5 with TRBJ1-1, with 9 bases that match TRBD1. The CDR3 DNA sequence: TGTGCCAGCAGTTCCCGACAGGGGGACCTGTGGGCTTTCTTT. Translated: CASSSRQGDLWAFF.